Presented here are 18 T cell receptor beta chains from one specimen sequenced in a study of CD8+ T cells in alopecia areata. Sequencing used cDNA as its template, made by extracting RNA and reverse transcribing it. Produced via immunoSEQ multiplex PCR; TCRdb's table is partial and in-frame only. The sample consists of roughly 170,000 clones, just under 60% of them appearing once. The starting material was CD4+ T cells sorted from blood, obtained at week 0. These receptors originate from a human donor with alopecia areata.

The V and J genes are TRBV18 and TRBJ1-1; D remains unclear. Germline V CDR1 and CDR2: KGHSH, LQKENI. The CDR3 spans 12 residues. Trimming took off 3 bases at V and 4 bases at J, with 6 bases between the two ends. The CDR3 loop reads CASSPAPTEAFF. The CDR3 bases are TGTGCCAGCTCACCGGCCCCCACTGAAGCTTTCTTT. Full variable domain (missing parts from reference TRBV18 and TRBJ1-1): NAGVMQNPRHLVRRRGQEARLRCSPMKGHSHVYWYRQLPEEGLKFMVYLQKENIIDESGMPKERFSAEFPKEGPSILRIQQVVRGDSAAYFCASSPAPTEAFFGQGTRLTVV.

The chain employs TRBV29-1 and TRBJ1-2; TRBD1 is a possible D gene (5 bases). With 1 base removed from V and 7 bases from J, the gap between germline ends came to 13 bases. Germline values: CDR1 SQVTM, CDR2 ANQGSEA. This CDR3 spans 13 amino acids. The CDR3 DNA reads TGCAGCGTTGAAGTGGCCAGGGACTCTGGCTACACCTTC. It codes for CSVEVARDSGYTF.

This rearrangement joins TRBV25-1 to TRBJ1-2; maybe TRBD1 (5 bases). CDR1 and CDR2 from the germline V gene are MGHDK and SYGVNS. V was shortened by 7 bases and J by 4 bases, with 25 bases between the two germline ends. The CDR3 spans 17 residues. The CDR3 here is CASTTPTRTTGTYGYTF. Here the CDR3 DNA reads TGTGCCAGCACAACACCGACACGCACGACCGGGACCTATGGCTACACCTTC.

A few counts support this clone. This chain links TRBV30 with TRBJ2-3; 10 nucleotides match TRBD2. Germline CDR1 and CDR2: GTSNPN and SVGIG (reference sequence). The CDR3 spans 14 residues. With V trimmed by 7 bases and J by 4 bases, 8 bases remained unmatched. CDR3 sequence reads: CASKRGGRADTQYF. CDR3 DNA: TGTGCCTCCAAGCGGGGGGGCCGCGCAGATACGCAGTATTTT.

This chain links TRBV29-1 with TRBJ2-4; TRBD1 matches at 7 bases. The CDR3 is 13 residues long. Germline V gene data show CDR1 as SQVTM and CDR2 as ANQGSEA. V was pared by 6 bases and J by 6 bases, with 8 bases of the junction left unmatched. The CDR3 sequence: CSVGTAIGNIQYF. CDR3 DNA: TGCAGCGTCGGGACAGCCATCGGAAACATTCAGTACTTC.

The chain joins TRBV10-3 to TRBJ2-3; possible D gene TRBD1, 5 bases. Germline CDR1 is ENHRY and CDR2 is SYGVKD. The V gene lost 8 bases and the J gene lost 1 base, with 19 bases spanning the gap. This CDR3 region has 16 residues. CDR3 DNA sequence: TGTGCCATCCAGCAAAGAAGGGGAACGGGCACAGATACGCAGTATTTT. It specifies CAIQQRRGTGTDTQYF.

The rearrangement links TRBV16 to TRBJ1-5; D uncertain. The CDR3 is 13 residues long. V dropped 4 bases and J dropped 5 bases, with 9 bases sitting between them. Germline V gene lookup returns CDR1 KGHSY and CDR2 FQNENV. Here the CDR3 DNA reads TGTGCCAGCAGCCCGGACCCCGATCAGCCCCAGCATTTT. It is translated as CASSPDPDQPQHF.

This clone came up a few times. This chain uses TRBV5-6 with TRBJ2-7; D remains unclear. The closer fit of TRBJ2-5 to the DNA end suggests the J call may be wrong. Germline assignment: CDR1 SGHDT and CDR2 YYEEEE. The CDR3 contains 13 residues. For the CDR3, the DNA is TGTGCCAGCAGCTTGCCGGTCCAAGAGACCCAGTACTTC. Amino acid sequence: CASSLPVQETQYF.

This clone appeared a single time. The CDR3 DNA reads as TGTGCCAGCAGTTACAAGACCCAAGCTTTCTTT. This gives the protein CASSYKTQAFF. The V and J genes are TRBV6-5 and TRBJ1-1, with unresolved D. CDR1 MNHEY and CDR2 SVGAGI come from the germline V gene. The CDR3 sequence is 11 residues long. The V end lost 2 bases, the J end lost 9 bases, and 7 bases lay between the germline ends.

This sequence joins TRBV29-1 and TRBJ1-1, with D possibly being TRBD1 (5 bases). Germline V CDR1 and CDR2: SQVTM, ANQGSEA. V dropped 6 bases and J dropped 6 bases, with 23 bases sitting between them. The CDR3 is made up of 15 amino acids. CDR3 sequence: CSVAQPRQGWPEAFF. The CDR3, as DNA: TGCAGCGTGGCGCAACCTCGTCAGGGTTGGCCTGAAGCTTTCTTT.

The chain joins TRBV19 to TRBJ2-3; TRBD1 might be the D (6 bases). This CDR3 region has 14 residues. The germline CDR1 and CDR2 sequences are LNHDA and SQIVND (reference sequence). The V end was cut by 5 bases, the J end by 6 bases, with 15 bases between. CDR3: CASSWAGDRDTQYF. The CDR3 nucleotides read TGTGCCAGTAGTTGGGCAGGGGATCGGGATACGCAGTATTTT.

This chain links TRBV30 with TRBJ2-7; D is tentatively TRBD1 or TRBD2 (6 bases each). CDR3 length: 12 residues. V lost 5 bases and J lost 5, with 13 bases in between. CDR1 and CDR2 from the germline V gene are GTSNPN and SVGIG (reference sequence). The CDR3 DNA is TGTGCCTGGGGTAGGGGGGTCCACGAGCAGTACTTC. Translation: CAWGRGVHEQYF.

The chain combines TRBV7-9 with TRBJ1-4, with 7 positions matching TRBD1. V shed 4 bases, J shed 4 bases, and the junction held 6 bases outside the gene matches. The length of the CDR3 is 15 residues. Per germline, CDR1 SEHNR and CDR2 FQNEAQ (reference sequence). The chain's CDR3 is CASSSRQGLNEKLFF. For the CDR3, the DNA is TGTGCCAGCAGCTCCCGACAGGGCCTTAATGAAAAACTGTTTTTT.

This chain links TRBV7-9 with TRBJ2-1; D is undetermined. This CDR3 region has 14 residues. CDR1 and CDR2 from the germline V gene are SEHNR and FQNEAQ (reference sequence). Trimming pared 1 base from V and 7 bases from J, leaving 11 bases between. CDR3 nucleotides: TGTGCCAGCAGCTTAGATTCCAGTCCGAATGAGCAGTTCTTC. This gives the protein CASSLDSSPNEQFF.

CDR3 DNA: TGCGCCAGCAGCTTAGGCACAGGGACTATTGGTGAGACCCAGTACTTC. Its translation: CASSLGTGTIGETQYF. This sequence joins TRBV5-1 and TRBJ2-5, with D tentatively TRBD2 (7 bases). The CDR3 has 16 amino acids. From germline, CDR1 is SGHRS and CDR2 YFSETQ. V shed 2 bases and J shed 5 bases, with 19 bases lying between them.

The J gene is TRBJ1-2, the V gene TRBV7-9, with TRBD1 as a possible D gene (5 bases). Germline V gene sequence: CDR1 SEHNR, CDR2 FQNEAQ (reference sequence). The CDR3 loop spans 17 amino acids. The V and J ends lost 5 bases and 4 bases respectively, with 23 bases between them. In nucleotides, the CDR3 is TGTGCCAGCAGCCCACGGACAAATCAACACCCAAGCTATGGCTACACCTTC. It is translated as CASSPRTNQHPSYGYTF.

The chain combines TRBV5-6 with TRBJ1-5, with D unclear. In germline, CDR1 is SGHDT, CDR2 YYEEEE. The CDR3 runs 16 residues. V dropped 0 bases and J dropped 2 bases, with 12 bases sitting between them. The CDR3 nucleotides read TGTGCCAGCAGCTTGGCCGTCAATTCGCGCAATCAGCCCCAGCATTTT. Translating it yields CASSLAVNSRNQPQHF.

The V and J genes are TRBV30 and TRBJ1-6, with 9 nucleotides matching TRBD1. With 3 bases clipped from V and 9 bases from J, the junction kept 3 bases outside the gene matches. The germline CDR1 and CDR2 sequences are GTSNPN and SVGIG (reference sequence). This CDR3 comprises 13 residues. The CDR3 sequence is CAWRGQGSSPLHF. The CDR3 nucleotides read TGTGCCTGGAGAGGACAGGGGAGTTCACCCCTCCACTTT.